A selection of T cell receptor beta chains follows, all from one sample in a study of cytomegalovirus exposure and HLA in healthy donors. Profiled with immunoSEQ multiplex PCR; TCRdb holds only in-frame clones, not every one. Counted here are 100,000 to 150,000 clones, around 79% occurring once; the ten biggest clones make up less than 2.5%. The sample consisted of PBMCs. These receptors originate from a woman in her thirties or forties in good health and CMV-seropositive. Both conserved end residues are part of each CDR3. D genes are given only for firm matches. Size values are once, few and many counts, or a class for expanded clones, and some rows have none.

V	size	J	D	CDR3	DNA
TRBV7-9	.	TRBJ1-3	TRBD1	CASRLTGEGNTIYF	TGTGCCAGCAGACTTACAGGGGAAGGAAACACCATATATTTT
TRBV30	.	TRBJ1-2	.	CAWMDGFGLSYTF	TGTGCCTGGATGGATGGTTTTGGGCTCAGCTACACCTTC
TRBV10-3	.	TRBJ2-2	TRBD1	CAISGNLWDRILLGATGELFF	TGTGCCATCAGTGGAAATTTGTGGGACAGGATACTACTTGGGGCCACCGGGGAGCTGTTTTTT
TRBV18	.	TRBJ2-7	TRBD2	CASSPTASGSYEQYF	TGTGCCAGCTCACCAACGGCTAGCGGGAGCTACGAGCAGTACTTC
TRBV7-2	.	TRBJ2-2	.	CASSLTGSMSSGELFF	TGTGCCAGCAGCTTAACAGGGTCGATGTCCAGCGGGGAGCTGTTTTTT
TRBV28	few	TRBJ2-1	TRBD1	CASSSGGEQFF	TGTGCCAGCAGTTCAGGGGGCGAGCAGTTCTTC
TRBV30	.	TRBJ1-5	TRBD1	CAWNRGASSNQPQHF	TGTGCCTGGAACAGGGGGGCGTCGAGCAATCAGCCCCAGCATTTT
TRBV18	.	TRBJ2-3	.	CASSPRGTDTQYF	TGTGCCAGCTCACCACGCGGCACAGATACGCAGTATTTT
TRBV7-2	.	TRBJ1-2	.	CASSLGLGGYTF	TGTGCCAGCAGCTTAGGGCTAGGAGGCTACACCTTC
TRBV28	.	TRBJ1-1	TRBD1	CASSERGRGLTEAFF	TGTGCCAGCAGTGAACGAGGCAGGGGGCTGACTGAAGCTTTCTTT
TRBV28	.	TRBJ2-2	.	CASSSKKRGGGANTGELFF	TGTGCCAGCAGTTCAAAAAAAAGAGGCGGGGGCGCGAACACCGGGGAGCTGTTTTTT
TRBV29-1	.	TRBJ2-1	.	CSVDHGVDEQFF	TGCAGCGTTGATCACGGGGTAGATGAGCAGTTCTTC
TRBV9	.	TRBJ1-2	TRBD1	CASSVGGPRTGGYGYTF	TGTGCCAGCAGCGTAGGGGGGCCCCGGACAGGGGGATATGGCTACACCTTC
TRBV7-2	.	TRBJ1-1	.	CASSLVGRGNTEAFF	TGTGCCAGCAGCTTAGTGGGAAGGGGGAACACTGAAGCTTTCTTT
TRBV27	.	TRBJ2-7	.	CASSLKDSGIYEQYF	TGTGCCAGCAGTTTAAAGGACAGCGGGATCTACGAGCAGTACTTC
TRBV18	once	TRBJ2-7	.	CASSPPQGRAEEQYF	TGTGCCAGCTCACCACCGCAGGGCCGGGCGGAAGAGCAGTACTTC
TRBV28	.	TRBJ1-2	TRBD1	CASSDRAYGYTF	TGTGCCAGCAGTGACAGGGCCTATGGCTACACCTTC
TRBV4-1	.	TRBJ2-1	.	CASSQEAGTSSYNEQFF	TGCGCCAGCAGCCAAGAGGCCGGGACATCCTCCTACAATGAGCAGTTCTTC
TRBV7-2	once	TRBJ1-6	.	CASSPERVDNSPLHF	TGTGCCAGCAGCCCCGAGCGGGTAGACAATTCACCCCTCCACTTT
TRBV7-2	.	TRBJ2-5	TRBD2	CASSLAAAGGRYQETQYF	TGTGCCAGCAGCTTAGCGGCAGCGGGAGGACGTTACCAAGAGACCCAGTACTTC
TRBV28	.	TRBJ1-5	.	CASSLTVFSNQPQHF	TGTGCCAGCAGTTTGACAGTTTTTAGCAATCAGCCCCAGCATTTT
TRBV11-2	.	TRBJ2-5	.	CASSLPAGETQYF	TGTGCCAGCAGCTTACCGGCGGGAGAGACCCAGTACTTC
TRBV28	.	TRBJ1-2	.	CASSPPQDSLFNLQGPNYGYTF	TGTGCCAGCAGCCCTCCCCAAGACTCTCTCTTTAATCTCCAGGGCCCAAACTATGGCTACACCTTC
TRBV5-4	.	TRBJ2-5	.	CASSLGGYQETQYF	TGTGCCAGCAGCTTGGGCGGCTACCAAGAGACCCAGTACTTC
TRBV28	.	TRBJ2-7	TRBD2	CASSSSGGMIYEQYF	TGTGCCAGCAGCTCCAGCGGGGGGATGATCTACGAGCAGTACTTC
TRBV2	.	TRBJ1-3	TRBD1	CASSRQGSGNTIYF	TGTGCCAGCAGCCGACAGGGATCGGGAAACACCATATATTTT
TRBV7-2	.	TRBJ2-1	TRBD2	CASSLGISGAPSSYNEQFF	TGTGCCAGCAGCTTAGGTATAAGCGGGGCCCCGAGCTCCTACAATGAGCAGTTCTTC
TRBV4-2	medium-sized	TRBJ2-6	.	CASSQEPGSGANVLTF	TGTGCCAGCAGCCAAGAGCCAGGCTCTGGGGCCAACGTCCTGACTTTC
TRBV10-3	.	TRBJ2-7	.	CAISEATRNSEQYF	TGTGCCATCAGTGAGGCTACCAGGAACTCCGAGCAGTACTTC
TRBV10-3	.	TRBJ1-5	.	CAMGGYSNQPQHF	TGTGCCATGGGGGGGTATAGCAATCAGCCCCAGCATTTT
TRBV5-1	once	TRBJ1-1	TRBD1	CASSKETGGSEAFF	TGCGCCAGCAGCAAGGAGACAGGGGGCTCTGAAGCTTTCTTT
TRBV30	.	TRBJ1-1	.	CAWSVFTGQNEAFF	TGTGCCTGGAGTGTTTTTACAGGGCAAAATGAAGCTTTCTTT
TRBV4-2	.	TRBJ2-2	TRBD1	CASSQDGTGGTGELFF	TGTGCCAGCAGCCAAGATGGGACAGGGGGCACCGGGGAGCTGTTTTTT
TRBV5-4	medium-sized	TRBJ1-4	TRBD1	CASSWPDRVVFF	TGTGCCAGCAGCTGGCCTGACAGGGTAGTGTTTTTT
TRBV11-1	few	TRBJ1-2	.	CASSEDLLVGLNGYTF	TGTGCCAGCAGCGAAGACCTTCTAGTTGGATTAAATGGCTACACCTTC
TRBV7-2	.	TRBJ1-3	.	CASSPLESGTGNTIYF	TGTGCCAGCAGCCCCCTGGAAAGCGGCACTGGAAACACCATATATTTT
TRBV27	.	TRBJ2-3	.	CASSLISPEYTQYF	TGTGCCAGCAGTTTAATATCCCCGGAGTATACGCAGTATTTT
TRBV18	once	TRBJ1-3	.	CASSSKGGESPGNTIYF	TGTGCCAGCTCATCGAAAGGGGGGGAATCCCCTGGAAACACCATATATTTT
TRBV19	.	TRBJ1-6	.	CASSILTGANSPLHF	TGTGCCAGTAGTATCCTAACAGGAGCTAATTCACCCCTCCACTTT
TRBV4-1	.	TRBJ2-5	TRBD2	CASSQDSGGEETQYF	TGCGCCAGCAGCCAAGATTCGGGAGGCGAGGAGACCCAGTACTTC
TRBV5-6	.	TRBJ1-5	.	CASSGGGPVIGQPQHF	TGTGCCAGCAGCGGAGGCGGACCCGTCATCGGTCAGCCCCAGCATTTT
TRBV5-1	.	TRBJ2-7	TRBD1	CASREGQGASEQYF	TGCGCCAGCCGTGAGGGACAGGGGGCGAGTGAGCAGTACTTC
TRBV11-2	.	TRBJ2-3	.	CASANLASSTDTQYF	TGTGCCAGCGCCAACTTAGCGAGTAGCACAGATACGCAGTATTTT
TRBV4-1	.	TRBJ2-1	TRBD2	CASSQDLGTGRGYNEQFF	TGCGCCAGCAGCCAAGATCTCGGGACCGGGAGGGGTTACAATGAGCAGTTCTTC
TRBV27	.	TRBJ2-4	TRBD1	CASSRQGAFGNIQYF	TGTGCCAGCAGTAGACAGGGGGCCTTCGGAAACATTCAGTACTTC
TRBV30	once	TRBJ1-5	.	CAWGRRTDGNQPQHF	TGTGCCTGGGGAAGGCGGACAGACGGGAATCAGCCCCAGCATTTT
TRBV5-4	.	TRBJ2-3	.	CASSMRTDAQYF	TGTGCCAGCTCCATGCGAACAGATGCGCAGTATTTT
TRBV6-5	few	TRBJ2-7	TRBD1	CASTNRDSSYEQYF	TGTGCCAGCACCAACAGGGACAGCTCCTACGAGCAGTACTTC
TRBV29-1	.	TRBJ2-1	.	CSVESGEQFF	TGCAGCGTTGAGTCCGGTGAGCAGTTCTTC
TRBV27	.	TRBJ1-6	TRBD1	CASSLSGGQRRNSPLHF	TGTGCCAGCAGTTTATCGGGGGGACAGCGGCGAAATTCACCCCTCCACTTT
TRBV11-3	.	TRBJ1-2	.	CASSPDRQDYGYTF	TGTGCCAGCAGCCCCGACCGACAGGACTATGGCTACACCTTC
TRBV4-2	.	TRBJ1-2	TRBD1	CASSQLLQGNAGYTF	TGTGCCAGCAGCCAATTATTACAGGGGAATGCGGGCTACACCTTC